These T cell receptor beta chains were read from a single sample in a study of response to subunit inactivated influenza vaccine. TCRdb reanalysed the RT-PCR reads using MiXCR and keeps one entry per CDR3 protein. Counted here are 600,000 to 850,000 distinct CDR3 sequences, around 15% occurring once; the ten biggest clones make up about 7.4%. The sample consisted of PBMCs from blood, taken 14 to 15 days before vaccination. The receptors were gathered from a man aged 50-60 years who received an inactivated influenza vaccine. Each CDR3 is given with its conserved first and last residue. D genes are given only for firm matches. Rows give clone size only sometimes, using once, few, many, or a class for an expanded clone.

V	D	size	J	DNA	CDR3
TRBV6-2/TRBV6-3	TRBD1	few	TRBJ1-5	TGTGCCAGCAGTACGGGACAGGGGTATCAGCCCCAGCATTTT	CASSTGQGYQPQHF
TRBV9	.	.	TRBJ2-3	TGTGCCAGCAGCGTAGTGACCACAGATACGCAGTATTTT	CASSVVTTDTQYF
TRBV4-2	TRBD1	.	TRBJ2-1	TGTGCCAGCAGCCAACCGGGACAGAATTACAATGAGCAGTTCTTC	CASSQPGQNYNEQFF
TRBV4-2	.	.	TRBJ1-2	TGTGCCAGCAGCCAAGATCGGGGAACCTTCTATGGCTACACCTTC	CASSQDRGTFYGYTF
TRBV6-5	.	.	TRBJ2-1	TGTGCCAGCAGTTACTCCTCCCGAAGAGGGCCTCTCGTCAATGAGCAGTTCTTC	CASSYSSRRGPLVNEQFF
TRBV20-1	TRBD2	many	TRBJ2-1	TGCAGTGCTGGAAAGCGGGGTGGCGCCTACAATGAGCAGTTCTTC	CSAGKRGGAYNEQFF
TRBV9	TRBD1	few	TRBJ2-3	TGTGCCAGCAGCGGGACCACAGGGGGTCGGACAGATACGCAGTATTTT	CASSGTTGGRTDTQYF
TRBV15	.	many	TRBJ2-3	TGTGCCACCAGCAGAGATGTTCGGGGAGTCCCGTATTTT	CATSRDVRGVPYF
TRBV28	.	few	TRBJ1-1	TGTGCCAGCATTTTAGGGGCAGGGAACACTGAAGCTTTCTTT	CASILGAGNTEAFF
TRBV12-3/TRBV12-4	.	.	TRBJ1-6	.	CASTTWGTGSPPHF
TRBV12-3/TRBV12-4	TRBD1	many	TRBJ1-5	TGTGCCAGCAGGCAGGGACAGGTACTTCAGCCCCAGCATTTT	CASRQGQVLQPQHF
TRBV6-5	.	.	TRBJ2-5	TGTGCCAGCAGAACTCGGGGGGCGTCCCCAGAGACCCAGTACTTC	CASRTRGASPETQYF
TRBV10-3	.	few	TRBJ2-7	TGTGCCATCAGTGAGGCTGAGAGGGGCTACGAGCAGTACTTC	CAISEAERGYEQYF
TRBV5-6	TRBD1	few	TRBJ1-2	TGTGCCAGCAGCTTATACGACAGGGCGGATGGCTACACCTTC	CASSLYDRADGYTF
TRBV20-1	TRBD1	few	TRBJ2-3	TGCAGTGCTCTCCCGACAGGGGGCATCTGGACAGATACGCAGTATTTT	CSALPTGGIWTDTQYF
TRBV20-1	TRBD1	.	TRBJ1-2	TGCAGTGCTGAGGACAGGCTAAACTATGGCTACACCTTC	CSAEDRLNYGYTF
TRBV20-1	.	few	TRBJ2-2	TGCAGTGCTAGGACTGGGGGGGCCGTCAACACCGGGGAGCTGTTTTTT	CSARTGGAVNTGELFF
TRBV29-1	.	few	TRBJ1-2	TGCAGCGTTGAATTAAGGGAATATGGCTACACCTTC	CSVELREYGYTF
TRBV7-8	.	few	TRBJ1-5	TGTGCCAGCAGCTTAGTGGCAATGGGTCAGCCCCAGCATTTT	CASSLVAMGQPQHF
TRBV7-2	TRBD1	few	TRBJ2-7	TGTGCCAGCGTGTTCGGGACAGGGGGATACGAGCAGTACTTC	CASVFGTGGYEQYF
TRBV7-2	.	.	TRBJ2-7	TGTGCCAGCAGCTTAGTTGCCAGCGGAAACGAGCAGTACTTC	CASSLVASGNEQYF
TRBV5-1	.	.	TRBJ2-3	TGCGCCAGCAGCTTAGCGTTCGGCGGCACAGATACGCAGTATTTT	CASSLAFGGTDTQYF
TRBV27	.	.	TRBJ2-7	TGTGCCTCAGGAAGTGGCTACGAGCAGTACTTC	CASGSGYEQYF
TRBV29-1	TRBD1	.	TRBJ2-7	TGCAGCGTCGGGGGACAGGGCCTCTACGAGCAGTACTTC	CSVGGQGLYEQYF
TRBV5-1	TRBD1	few	TRBJ2-7	TGCGCCAGCAGCTTACGGACAGGAATTGGCGAGCAGTACTTC	CASSLRTGIGEQYF
TRBV4-3	.	.	TRBJ1-2	TGCGCCAGCAGCCAAGGGCAGAGATATGGCTACACCTTC	CASSQGQRYGYTF
TRBV29-1	TRBD1	few	TRBJ2-7	TGCAGCGTCCCCGGGACAGGGGGATCCTACGAGCAGTACTTC	CSVPGTGGSYEQYF
TRBV7-9	.	.	TRBJ2-5	TGTGCCAGCAGCTTAGTTATGGAGACCCAGTACTTC	CASSLVMETQYF
TRBV19	.	.	TRBJ2-1	TGTGCCAGTAGTCCAGAACTATACAATGAGCAGTTCTTC	CASSPELYNEQFF
TRBV20-1	.	.	TRBJ2-1	TGCAGTGCTAGTTCTCTCTCGGGAGTCTCCTACAATGAGCAGTTCTTC	CSASSLSGVSYNEQFF
TRBV4-3	.	.	TRBJ2-1	TGCGCCAGCAGCCAAGTAAGCCTCAGGGATGAGCAGTTCTTC	CASSQVSLRDEQFF
TRBV2	.	few	TRBJ1-2	TGTGCCAGCAGTGATATGCAGGGAGCTGGCTACACCTTC	CASSDMQGAGYTF
TRBV2	.	.	TRBJ2-1	TGTGCCAGCAGCGTGTCCATCGGGACTCATGAGCAGTTCTTC	CASSVSIGTHEQFF
TRBV7-2	TRBD1	.	TRBJ2-7	TGTGCCAGCAGCTTACAGGGGGCCGTAACCTACGAGCAGTACTTC	CASSLQGAVTYEQYF
TRBV20-1	.	few	TRBJ2-7	TGCAGTGCTAGAAGGAGGGGGAACTCCTACGAGCAGTACTTC	CSARRRGNSYEQYF
TRBV6-2/TRBV6-3	.	few	TRBJ1-1	TGTGCCAGCAGTTACTCGCTCTGGAACACTGAAGCTTTCTTT	CASSYSLWNTEAFF
TRBV29-1	TRBD2	many	TRBJ2-1	TGCAGCGTTGAAGCAGGCCTAGCGGGTTACAGGAATGAGCAGTTCTTC	CSVEAGLAGYRNEQFF
TRBV7-9	TRBD1	.	TRBJ2-4	TGTGCCAGCAGCTCAAGGACAGGGGCGAACATTCAGTACTTC	CASSSRTGANIQYF
TRBV7-9	.	few	TRBJ1-1	TGTGCCAGCAGCAACGCGGCGGGAGACACTGAAGCTTTCTTT	CASSNAAGDTEAFF
TRBV10-3	TRBD2	.	TRBJ2-3	TGTGCCATCAAAGTGGAGCGGGACACAGATACGCAGTATTTT	CAIKVERDTDTQYF
TRBV27	TRBD1	few	TRBJ2-1	TGTGCCAGCAGTTTGGAAAGGGGGCGAAACAATGAGCAGTTCTTC	CASSLERGRNNEQFF
TRBV24-1	TRBD1	many	TRBJ2-1	TGTGCCACCAGTGATCCCCGGACAGGGGGGAACAATGAGCAGTTCTTC	CATSDPRTGGNNEQFF
TRBV6-5	.	.	TRBJ2-7	TGTGCCAGCGGCGAATTTCACGAGCAGTACTTC	CASGEFHEQYF
TRBV9	TRBD2	.	TRBJ2-2	TGTGCCAGCAGCGTTGCGCGGGCGGGAGGCCACGGGGAGCTGTTTTTT	CASSVARAGGHGELFF